This T cell receptor beta chain was obtained from a study of T cells in Graves' hyperthyroidism and ophthalmopathy. On the study more broadly: At initial diagnosis, before any treatment had begun, peripheral blood was obtained.

Germline V gene lookup returns CDR1 MNHEY and CDR2 SMNVEV (reference sequence). The germline V and J ends were trimmed by 5 bases and 4 bases, with 18 bases remaining between them. CDR3 length equals 15 residues. Ophthalmopathy cases scored 3 or more on the Clinical Activity Score and 4 or more on NOSPECS grade, with duration below 3 months. Lactation, pregnancy, other autoimmune disease or uncontrolled infection led to exclusion of patients. Study results and caveats: A model using 13 V-J features told ophthalmopathy apart from stable hyperthyroidism.

Template material for amplifying TCR beta CDR3 regions consisted of RNA transcripts. The TCR CDR3 first-round RT-PCR relied on the HTBI primer set. TCRdb reanalysed the multiplex PCR reads using MiXCR and keeps one entry per CDR3 protein. Of approximately 600,000 distinct CDR3 sequences listed, roughly 20% are singletons. In its sample, this clonotype was seen many times. The antigen is not known. V and J are TRBV27 and TRBJ2-7; maybe TRBD2 (6 bases). The specimen was blood. This clonotype was obtained from a man aged 30-40 years with Graves' ophthalmopathy. The CDR3 DNA sequence: TGTGCCAGCAGTCCGTGGGGCGGGATCGGGTACGAGCAGTACTTC. Translated, it gives CASSPWGGIGYEQYF.